One and the same sample provided the 26 T cell receptor beta chains below, sequenced in a study of T cell clonality in common variable immunodeficiency. This table comes from immunoSEQ multiplex PCR, and its TCRdb copy is limited to in-frame clones, with some not included. The sample was found to contain approximately 81,000 clones, and every one recurs. Sequencing was performed on peripheral blood mononuclear cells. These receptors were collected from a person aged 18 to 75 in good health.

This clone was observed at least ten times. The observed sequence ends 3 residues before the CDR3 terminus, with the missing tail filled in from the germline J gene. The genes are TRBV5-4 and TRBJ2-3, with TRBD2 identical over 10 bases. Losses at the gene ends were 2 bases for V and 6 bases for J; bases not matched to a gene: 6. The V gene's germline CDR1 is SGHNT and CDR2 YYREEE (reference sequence). The CDR3 loop spans 15 amino acids. This CDR3 reads CASSFEREGRDTQYF. CDR3 DNA, as far as it was read: TGTGCCAGCAGCTTCGAGCGGGAGGGGAGGGATACG. Looking up the rest from reference TRBV5-4 and TRBJ2-3 gives the full variable domain: ETGVTQSPTHLIKTRGQQVTLRCSSQSGHNTVSWYQQALGQGPQFIFQYYREEENGRGNFPPRFSGLQFPNYSSELNVNALELDDSALYLCASSFEREGRDTQYFGPGTRLTVL.

This clone was seen many times. The read ends 3 residues shy of where the CDR3 ends; the end is completed using the germline J gene. The chain couples TRBV5-1 to TRBJ2-3; 7 positions agree with TRBD2. CDR1 and CDR2 from the germline V gene are SGHRS and YFSETQ. Trimming removed 6 bases from V and 0 bases from J; junction bases left unmatched: 7. The CDR3 spans 15 residues. The CDR3 region is CASMRGLPSTDTQYF. The CDR3 DNA, read in part, is TGCGCCAGCATGCGGGGACTACCAAGCACAGATACG. Looking up the rest from reference TRBV5-1 and TRBJ2-3 gives the full variable domain: KAGVTQTPRYLIKTRGQQVTLSCSPISGHRSVSWYQQTPGQGLQFLFEYFSETQRNKGNFPGRFSGRQFSNSRSEMNVSTLELGDSALYLCASMRGLPSTDTQYFGPGTRLTVL.

This clone has just a few counts. The CDR3 end is not reached by the read, which stops 3 residues before it; the germline J gene fills it in. V and J are TRBV19 and TRBJ1-4; tentatively, D is TRBD1 (5 bases). With 1 base removed from V and 7 bases from J, the gap between germline ends came to 16 bases. Germline CDR1 and CDR2: LNHDA and SQIVND (reference sequence). The length of the CDR3 is 16 residues. Here the CDR3 reads CASSIGGAQSVEKLFF. The CDR3 DNA, read in part, is TGTGCCAGTAGTATAGGCGGGGCACAGTCCGTTGAAAAA.

This clone was counted many times. The CDR3 is cut off 3 residues early in the read; its end comes from the germline J gene. The chain combines TRBV10-1 with TRBJ2-2; D might be TRBD1 (7 bases). The germline CDR1 and CDR2 sequences are WNHNN and SYGVQD (reference sequence). CDR3 length equals 16 residues. Deletions cut 3 bases from V and 5 bases from J, with 16 bases between. CDR3 sequence reads: CASSDGFQGGTGELFF. The covered CDR3 bases are TGCGCCAGCAGTGATGGCTTCCAGGGGGGAACCGGGGAG.

This clone was counted at least ten times. CDR3 DNA (partial): TGTGCCAGCAGCTTGATAGGGGCTGGGGCCAACGTC. Residues: CASSLIGAGANV. The whole CDR3 sequence reads CASSLIGAGANVLTF. The rearrangement joins TRBV7-3 to TRBJ2-6, with D possibly being TRBD1 (5 bases). Read coverage stops 3 residues before the CDR3 terminus; the germline J gene supplies the remainder. Germline CDR1 reads SGHTA; CDR2 reads FQGTGA. This CDR3 spans 15 amino acids. V dropped 3 bases and J dropped 2 bases, with 8 bases sitting between them.

The table lists this clone with many counts. The read halts 3 residues ahead of the CDR3 end, with the missing end drawn from the germline J gene. The chain recombines TRBV6-2 or TRBV6-3 with TRBJ2-1, with 15 bases that match TRBD2. With V trimmed by 5 bases and J by 7 bases, 3 bases remained unmatched. Looked up from germline, CDR1 is MNHEY and CDR2 is SVGEGT. This CDR3 contains 15 residues. CDR3 bases read: TGTGCCAGCAGTACCGGGACTAGCGGGAGGAATGAG. Protein: CASSTGTSGRNE. The whole CDR3 protein is CASSTGTSGRNEQFF.

This clone was seen repeatedly, ten times or more. The CDR3 end lies 3 residues beyond the end of the read and is filled in from the germline J gene. This rearrangement joins TRBV7-9 to TRBJ2-1; the match to TRBD2 covers 7 bases. The junction had 11 bases not matched to a gene; V was cut back by 11 bases and J by 4 bases. The germline CDR1 and CDR2 sequences are SEHNR and FQNEAQ (reference sequence). The CDR3 is made up of 14 amino acids. The sequenced CDR3 bases are TGTGCCGGTCTACGCGGGACTATTTACAATGAG. Translated, it gives CAGLRGTIYNE. The CDR3 in full is CAGLRGTIYNEQFF.

At least ten counts were recorded for this clone. The observed sequence ends 3 residues before the CDR3 terminus, with the missing tail filled in from the germline J gene. This rearrangement joins TRBV6-1 to TRBJ1-1; the D gene is possibly TRBD1 (6 bases). The length of the CDR3 is 16 residues. Trimming left V 2 bases short and J 1 base short, with 14 bases between. Germline V gene sequence: CDR1 MNHNS, CDR2 SASEGT. The CDR3 bases that were read are TGTGCCAGCAGTGAAATCGCCGGCAGGGGGAACACTGAA. The encoded protein is CASSEIAGRGNTE. The full CDR3 protein reads CASSEIAGRGNTEAFF.

This clone was counted at least ten times. The read is 3 residues too short to cover the CDR3 end, so that end is filled in from the germline J gene. The chain employs TRBV10-3 and TRBJ2-2; the D gene is possibly TRBD2 (6 bases). The CDR3 loop spans 14 amino acids. Trimming removed 6 bases at V and 2 bases at J, with 10 bases between. The germline gives CDR1 ENHRY, CDR2 SYGVKD. CDR3 bases read: TGTGCCATCAGGGCGGGGACTAACACCGGGGAG. It yields the protein CAIRAGTNTGE. The CDR3 in full is CAIRAGTNTGELFF.

This clone was found many times. Its ends do not fully match the called genes, so a read error is possible. The DNA read from the CDR3 is TGTGCCAGCTCCCCACGGGGGGGGCGGCAAGAGACC. It encodes CASSPRGGRQET. From start to end, the CDR3 is CASSPRGGRQETQYF. V usage is TRBV18 and J usage is TRBJ2-5; 8 bases align to TRBD2. Read data end 3 residues before the CDR3 end; the end is taken from the germline J gene. The CDR3 spans 15 residues. Germline CDR1 and CDR2: KGHSH and LQKENI.

This clone showed up many times. The CDR3 end falls 3 residues outside the read, so it is completed with the germline J gene. The chain employs TRBV6-2 or TRBV6-3 and TRBJ2-3; 8 positions match TRBD2. From germline, CDR1 is MNHEY and CDR2 SVGEGT. This CDR3 is 15 amino acids long. CDR3 bases read: TGTGCCAGCAGTTACGGTGGAGCGGGAGTAGCCACG. Translation: CASSYGGAGVAT. The entire CDR3 reads CASSYGGAGVATQYF.

This clone was detected many times. Coverage ceases 3 residues before the CDR3 finishes, and the germline J gene fills in the end. V gene TRBV20-1 combines with J gene TRBJ2-1; 7 positions agree with TRBD2. This CDR3 is 15 amino acids long. Trimming cost V 0 bases and J 5 bases; bases outside gene matches: 7. Germline V lookup: CDR1 DFQATT, CDR2 SNEGSKA (reference sequence). The sequenced part of the CDR3 DNA is TGCAGTGCTAGAGAACCCCTAGCGGCCCACAATGAG. Translation gives CSAREPLAAHNE. In full, the CDR3 reads CSAREPLAAHNEQFF.

This clone was seen at least ten times. The CDR3 is cut off 3 residues early in the read; its end comes from the germline J gene. V and J are TRBV12-5 and TRBJ2-3; TRBD2 agrees at 13 bases. The CDR3 totals 18 residues. V dropped 6 bases and J dropped 1; count of bases not matched to a gene: 10. Germline V CDR1 and CDR2: LGHNT, FRNRAP. The part of the CDR3 DNA that was read is TGTGCTAGTGGCTCCGGACTAGCGGGAGCTCTCGGCACAGATACG. This sequence encodes CASGSGLAGALGTDT. In full, the CDR3 is CASGSGLAGALGTDTQYF. Filled out from reference TRBV12-5 and TRBJ2-3, the complete variable domain reads DARVTQTPRHKVTEMGQEVTMRCQPILGHNTVFWYRQTMMQGLELLAYFRNRAPLDDSGMPKDRFSAEMPDATLATLKIQPSEPRDSAVYFCASGSGLAGALGTDTQYFGPGTRLTVL.

This clone was seen many times. The read terminates 3 residues before the CDR3 end, so the remaining end is supplied by the germline J gene. This sequence joins TRBV5-1 and TRBJ2-3; 10 nucleotides align to TRBD1. The junction had 4 bases not matched to a gene; V was cut back by 3 bases and J by 3 bases. CDR1 and CDR2 from the germline V gene are SGHRS and YFSETQ. The CDR3 covers 15 residues. CDR3 loop: CASSSGTGETDTQYF. The part of the CDR3 DNA that was read is TGCGCCAGCAGCTCCGGGACAGGGGAGACAGATACG.

This clone was counted many times. The read halts 3 residues ahead of the CDR3 end, with the missing end drawn from the germline J gene. The J gene is TRBJ1-5, the V gene TRBV20-1; TRBD1 is a possible D gene (5 bases). Germline values: CDR1 DFQATT, CDR2 SNEGSKA (reference sequence). The CDR3 covers 13 residues. Trimming removed 0 bases from V and 7 bases from J, with 10 bases in between. The CDR3 DNA, read in part, is TGCAGTGCTAGAGATGCAGGGCGGCAGCCC. Translating gives CSARDAGRQP. The entire CDR3 reads CSARDAGRQPQHF.

This clone was observed at least ten times. Sequencing ends 3 residues short of the CDR3 end; the germline J gene provides the rest. V gene TRBV13 combines with J gene TRBJ1-1; the D gene is possibly TRBD1 (6 bases). The germline CDR1 and CDR2 sequences are PRHDT and FYEKMQ (reference sequence). The length of the CDR3 is 12 residues. CDR3 sequence reads: CASSSVGTEAFF. CDR3 bases read: TGTGCCAGCAGCTCCGTGGGGACAGAA. The whole variable domain, filled in from reference TRBV13 and TRBJ1-1, reads AAGVIQSPRHLIKEKRETATLKCYPIPRHDTVYWYQQGPGQDPQFLISFYEKMQSDKGSIPDRFSAQQFSDYHSELNMSSLELGDSALYFCASSSVGTEAFFGQGTRLTVV.

This clone was recorded at least ten times. From the germline J gene comes the end of the CDR3, since the read stops 3 residues before it. The J gene is TRBJ1-3, the V gene TRBV5-1; possible D gene TRBD1, 6 bases. Germline V gene lookup returns CDR1 SGHRS and CDR2 YFSETQ. There are 16 residues in the CDR3. Trimming cost V 0 bases and J 1 base, with 11 bases left between them. CDR3 DNA, as far as it was read: TGCGCCAGCAGCTTGGTTCAAGGGGGATCTGGAAACACC. It yields the protein CASSLVQGGSGNT. The whole CDR3 protein reads CASSLVQGGSGNTIYF.

This clone was found many times. The read ends 3 residues shy of where the CDR3 ends; the end is completed using the germline J gene. The chain has TRBV5-5 and TRBJ2-1, with a tentative D call TRBD2 (5 bases). Germline CDR1 reads SGHKS; CDR2 reads YYEKEE (reference sequence). The CDR3 is made up of 15 amino acids. Deletions cut 4 bases from V and 2 bases from J, with 13 bases between. The DNA read from the CDR3 is TGTGCCAGCAGCAACCGAGGGCTCCCCTACAATGAG. Translated: CASSNRGLPYNE. The CDR3 in full is CASSNRGLPYNEQFF.

In this sample, this clone turned up many times. The read ends 3 residues shy of where the CDR3 ends; the end is completed using the germline J gene. The J gene is TRBJ2-4, the V gene TRBV20-1; 14 bases map to TRBD2. The CDR3 has 15 amino acids. Germline CDR1 and CDR2: DFQATT and SNEGSKA (reference sequence). The CDR3 region is CSARARLAGGNIQYF. The CDR3 bases that were read are TGCAGTGCTAGAGCCCGACTAGCGGGAGGGAATATT.

This clone was recorded many times. Sequencing ends 3 residues short of the CDR3 end; the germline J gene provides the rest. The rearrangement joins TRBV20-1 to TRBJ2-6; 8 bases map to TRBD2. V lost 1 base and J lost 0; bases outside the gene matches: 5. The V gene's germline CDR1 is DFQATT and CDR2 SNEGSKA (reference sequence). The CDR3 length is 17 residues. The part of the CDR3 DNA that was read is TGCAGTGCTAGAGCGGGGGGGTCAAGCTCTGGGGCCAACGTC. Translation gives CSARAGGSSSGANV. The full CDR3 protein reads CSARAGGSSSGANVLTF.

This clone occurred many times. The read ends 3 residues early relative to the CDR3; the germline J gene fills the gap. The genes are TRBV5-1 and TRBJ2-2; 14 positions match TRBD2. Germline V gene sequence: CDR1 SGHRS, CDR2 YFSETQ. This CDR3 region has 17 residues. J gave up 7 bases and V 3 bases, and 8 bases lay outside the gene matches. CDR3 DNA, as far as it was read: TGCGCCAGCAGCTCTGGACTAGCGGGAGGATGGGGCGGGGAG. This translates into CASSSGLAGGWGGE. The whole CDR3 sequence is CASSSGLAGGWGGELFF. Full variable domain (rest looked up from reference TRBV5-1 and TRBJ2-2): KAGVTQTPRYLIKTRGQQVTLSCSPISGHRSVSWYQQTPGQGLQFLFEYFSETQRNKGNFPGRFSGRQFSNSRSEMNVSTLELGDSALYLCASSSGLAGGWGGELFFGEGSRLTVL.

This clone has at least ten counts. The read ends 3 residues shy of where the CDR3 ends; the end is completed using the germline J gene. This chain uses TRBV29-1 with TRBJ1-2, with TRBD1 identical over 9 bases. The CDR3 extends over 13 amino acids. Germline V gene data show CDR1 as SQVTM and CDR2 as ANQGSEA. The V segment lost 7 bases and the J segment 7 bases; nucleotides outside the gene matches: 10. The DNA read from the CDR3 is TGCAGCGGGGGACAGGGAAGAGGTGGTGGC. It is translated as CSGGQGRGGG. The CDR3 in its entirety is CSGGQGRGGGYTF.

This clone has a count of ten or more. Sequencing ends 3 residues short of the CDR3 end; the germline J gene provides the rest. The J gene is TRBJ2-5, the V gene TRBV6-2 or TRBV6-3, with a weak D call TRBD1 (5 bases). Germline V CDR1 and CDR2: MNHEY, SVGEGT. The CDR3 extends over 12 amino acids. The V end was cut by 8 bases, the J end by 4 bases, with 11 bases between. The CDR3 is CASARAVETQYF. The covered CDR3 bases are TGTGCCAGCGCCAGGGCGGTAGAGACC.

This clone was seen repeatedly, ten times or more. The CDR3 end lies 3 residues beyond the end of the read and is filled in from the germline J gene. The chain uses TRBV5-1 and TRBJ2-7; 7 bases fit TRBD1. CDR3 length: 16 residues. Losses at the gene ends were 4 bases for V and 2 bases for J; bases not matched to a gene: 12. The germline V gene encodes CDR1 SGHRS and CDR2 YFSETQ. The CDR3 bases that were read are TGCGCCAGCAGCCCCGGAGTGGCAGGGGGTGCCTACGAG. It yields the protein CASSPGVAGGAYE. The whole CDR3 region reads CASSPGVAGGAYEQYF.

This clone has ten or more counts. Read sequence stops 3 residues before the CDR3 end, and the germline J gene provides the missing end. The chain uses TRBV7-2 and TRBJ2-7, with a weak D call TRBD2 (6 bases). V lost 3 bases and J lost 2, with 14 bases in between. The CDR3 contains 15 residues. Germline loops: CDR1 SGHTA, CDR2 FQGNSA. CDR3 bases read: TGTGCCAGCAGCTTTTCGGCTAGCGTCCCCTACGAG. It translates to CASSFSASVPYE. The CDR3, in full, reads CASSFSASVPYEQYF.

This clone was observed at least ten times. The read terminates 3 residues before the CDR3 end, so the remaining end is supplied by the germline J gene. The V call is TRBV12-5, the J call TRBJ2-1, with 12 positions matching TRBD2. Germline V lookup: CDR1 LGHNT, CDR2 FRNRAP. The CDR3 is 18 residues long. Germline trimming cut 6 bases from V and 3 bases from J; bases unmatched to any gene: 12. The DNA read from the CDR3 is TGTGCTAGTGGCCGAGGGACTAGCGGGCATTCCCTCTACAATGAG. Its translation is CASGRGTSGHSLYNE. The complete CDR3 protein is CASGRGTSGHSLYNEQFF.